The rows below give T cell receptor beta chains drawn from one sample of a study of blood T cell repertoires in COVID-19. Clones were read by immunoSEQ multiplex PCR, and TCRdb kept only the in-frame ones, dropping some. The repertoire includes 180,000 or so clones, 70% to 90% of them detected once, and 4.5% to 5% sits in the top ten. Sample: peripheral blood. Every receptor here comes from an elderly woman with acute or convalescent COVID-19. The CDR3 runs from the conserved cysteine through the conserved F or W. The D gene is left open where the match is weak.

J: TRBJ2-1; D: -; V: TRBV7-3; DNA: TGTGCCAGCAGCTTAACGGTCAGGGTGGGAGAGCAGTTCTTC; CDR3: CASSLTVRVGEQFF
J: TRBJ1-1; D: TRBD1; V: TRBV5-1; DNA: TGCGCCAGCACCTTACCAGGGGGCGGTACTGAAGCTTTCTTT; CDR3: CASTLPGGGTEAFF
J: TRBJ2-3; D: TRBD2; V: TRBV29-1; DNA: TGCAGCGTTCGTAGCGGGAGGGGGTTTTCTGATACGCAGTATTTT; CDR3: CSVRSGRGFSDTQYF
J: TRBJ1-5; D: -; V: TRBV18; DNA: TGTGCCAGCTCATCCAGGGTCCTCAATCAGCCCCAGCATTTT; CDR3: CASSSRVLNQPQHF
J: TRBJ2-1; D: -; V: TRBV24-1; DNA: TGTGCCACCAGTGATAGCTCCCCGGGATCCCAAAATGAGCAGTTCTTC; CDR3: CATSDSSPGSQNEQFF
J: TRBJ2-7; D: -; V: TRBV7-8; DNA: TGTGCCAGCAGCTCCACCGGGATACACTACGAGCAGTACTTC; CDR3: CASSSTGIHYEQYF
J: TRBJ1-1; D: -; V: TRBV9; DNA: TGTGCCAGCAGCGTAGATCTAAGCGGGGACACTGAAGCTTTCTTT; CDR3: CASSVDLSGDTEAFF
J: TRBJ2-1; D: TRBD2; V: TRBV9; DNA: TGTGCCAGCAGCCCTGGACTAGCGGGGGCAAACTACAATGAGCAGTTCTTC; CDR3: CASSPGLAGANYNEQFF
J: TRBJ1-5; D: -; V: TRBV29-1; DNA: TGCAGCGTTGCGCCACGGGATAGCAATCAGCCCCAGCATTTT; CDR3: CSVAPRDSNQPQHF
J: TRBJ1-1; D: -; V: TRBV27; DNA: TGTGCCAGCAGTTCCCTTAGATCCGGCACTGAAGCTTTCTTT; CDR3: CASSSLRSGTEAFF
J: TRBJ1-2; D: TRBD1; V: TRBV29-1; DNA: TGCAGCGTTGACTTGCCACAGGGGGCAGATGGCTACACCTTC; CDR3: CSVDLPQGADGYTF
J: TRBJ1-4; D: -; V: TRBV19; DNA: TGTGCCACCCGGCCCGGGACACTGAATGAAAAACTGTTTTTT; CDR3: CATRPGTLNEKLFF
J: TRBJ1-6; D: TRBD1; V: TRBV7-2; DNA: TGTGCCAGCAGCCGCCGGGACAGGGGGCTCACCTATAATTCACCCCTCCACTTT; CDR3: CASSRRDRGLTYNSPLHF
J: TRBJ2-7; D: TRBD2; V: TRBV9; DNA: TGTGCCAGCAGCGTAGCCCCGACTAGCGTAGCCTACGAGCAGTACTTC; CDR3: CASSVAPTSVAYEQYF